This T cell receptor beta chain was obtained from a study of cytomegalovirus exposure and HLA in healthy donors. Worth noting for this clone: Its antigen is undetermined.

The primer mix had 60 Vbeta and 13 Jbeta primers. Generated by immunoSEQ multiplex PCR, the TCRdb table keeps only in-frame clones and is missing some. The data show 80,000 to 100,000 clones, roughly 80% seen once. Broader study findings: Based on reports, TCR beta sequences accurately predicted HLA-A and HLA-B alleles for most subjects. In presence/absence analyses, roughly uniform sequencing depth across donors was assumed. As a later analysis revealed, the rate of TCR association differed by HLA locus, with DRB1 most and HLA-C fewest.

What was sequenced was PBMCs. This TCR derives from a man aged 35 to 55 in good health and CMV-seronegative.

CDR3 loop: CASSLGAGKNSPLHF. The CDR3 bases are TGTGCCAGCAGTTTAGGTGCAGGGAAGAATTCACCCCTCCACTTT. The chain has TRBV27 and TRBJ1-6; D is perhaps TRBD1 (5 bases). Germline V gene lookup returns CDR1 MNHEY and CDR2 SMNVEV (reference sequence). Trimming cost V 2 bases and J 7 bases, with 12 bases left between them. The CDR3 contains 15 residues.